The 8 T cell receptor beta chains reported below all come from one sample, sequenced in a study of radiotherapy plus CTLA-4 blockade in lung cancer (dated by TCRdb to 2016 to 2018). The library came from the immunoSEQ multiplex PCR assay. TCRdb limited this immuneACCESS table to in-frame rearrangements with V and J called. A share of clones is missing; checked studies link under half to unresolved V genes, and the rest is unexplained. In this sample the table shows about 68,000 clones, roughly 85% of which occur a single time. Of the sample, 8.5% to 10% is held by the ten largest clones. The source was peripheral blood, collected from a patient treated with radiotherapy plus ipilimumab. These receptors all stem from a human donor with non-small cell lung cancer who had a complete response to radiotherapy plus ipilimumab.

This chain links TRBV7-2 with TRBJ2-6; 12 positions agree with TRBD1. Looked up from germline, CDR1 is SGHTA and CDR2 is FQGNSA. With 1 base clipped from V and 3 bases from J, the junction kept 1 base outside the gene matches. CDR3 length: 17 amino acids. The CDR3 coding sequence is TGTGCCAGCAGCTTAGGGGACAGGGGGCTTGGGGCCAACGTCCTGACTTTC. Amino acids: CASSLGDRGLGANVLTF. The variable domain in full, with the rest retrieved from reference TRBV7-2 and TRBJ2-6, is GAGVSQSPSNKVTEKGKDVELRCDPISGHTALYWYRQSLGQGLEFLIYFQGNSAPDKSGLPSDRFSAERTGGSVSTLTIQRTQQEDSAVYLCASSLGDRGLGANVLTFGAGSRLTVL.

V usage is TRBV28 and J usage is TRBJ2-7, with 7 bases fitting TRBD1. Germline V gene sequence: CDR1 MDHEN, CDR2 SYDVKM. The V gene end was trimmed by 2 bases and the J gene end by 12 bases; junction bases not matched to a gene: 7. The CDR3 loop spans 12 amino acids. CDR3 sequence (DNA): TGTGCCAGCAGTTTAATCCGGACAGGCGGGTACGTC. Residues: CASSLIRTGGYV.

V gene TRBV29-1 combines with J gene TRBJ1-2; D is unresolved. Trimming removed 3 bases from V and 1 base from J, with 6 bases in between. The V gene's germline CDR1 is SQVTM and CDR2 ANQGSEA. CDR3 length: 12 amino acids. CDR3 nucleotide sequence: TGCAGCGTTGAGTCAGATAACTATGGCTACACCTTC. Amino acids: CSVESDNYGYTF.

The chain recombines TRBV7-2 with TRBJ1-2; 7 nucleotides align to TRBD1. The CDR3 has 14 residues. Germline V gene sequence: CDR1 SGHTA, CDR2 FQGNSA. Losses at the gene ends were 7 bases for V and 5 bases for J; bases not matched to a gene: 10. CDR3 loop: CASNPDRALYGYTF. In DNA, the CDR3 is TGTGCCAGCAACCCCGACAGGGCCCTTTATGGCTACACCTTC.

The chain uses TRBV7-8 and TRBJ1-2; D gene ambiguous. The CDR3 covers 15 residues. Germline V gene data show CDR1 as SGHVS and CDR2 as FQNEAQ. Between the trimmed V and J ends, which lost 8 bases and 4 bases, there was a span of 20 bases. The CDR3 sequence: CASSLGDGILYGYTF. The CDR3 DNA reads as TGTGCCAGCTCCTTAGGCGACGGCATCCTCTATGGCTACACCTTC.

The gene calls are TRBV7-8 and TRBJ2-1; 7 bases align to TRBD2. The CDR3 covers 14 residues. After removal of 2 bases from V and 6 bases from J, the junction contained 4 bases not matched to a gene. Germline CDR1 and CDR2: SGHVS and FQNEAQ. CDR3 nucleotides: TGTGCCAGCAGCTTAAGGAGCGGGATCAATGAGCAGTTCTTC. As protein: CASSLRSGINEQFF.

This chain links TRBV5-1 with TRBJ2-5; D perhaps matches TRBD2 (5 bases). V shed 4 bases and J shed 5 bases, with 15 bases lying between them. The CDR3 is made up of 14 amino acids. CDR1 is SGHRS and CDR2 is YFSETQ in the germline V gene. Written as DNA, the CDR3 is TGCGCCAGCAGCGCCACGAGGGCCGGGGAGACCCAGTACTTC. Amino acid sequence: CASSATRAGETQYF.

V and J are TRBV19 and TRBJ2-5; D tentatively reads TRBD1 or TRBD2 (5 bases each). This CDR3 spans 14 amino acids. V was shortened by 0 bases and J by 5 bases, with 10 bases between the two germline ends. In germline, CDR1 is LNHDA, CDR2 SQIVND (reference sequence). DNA of the CDR3: TGTGCCAGTAGTATAGAACCAGGGAGCGAGACCCAGTACTTC. Translated, it gives CASSIEPGSETQYF. Full variable domain (rest looked up from reference TRBV19 and TRBJ2-5): DGGITQSPKYLFRKEGQNVTLSCEQNLNHDAMYWYRQDPGQGLRLIYYSQIVNDFQKGDIAEGYSVSREKKESFPLTVTSAQKNPTAFYLCASSIEPGSETQYFGPGTRLLVL.